The rows below give T cell receptor beta chains drawn from one sample of a study of CD8 T cells in ankylosing spondylitis. Each CDR3 protein is one row after TCRdb ran MiXCR on the 5' RACE reads. The repertoire holds 800,000 to 900,000 distinct CDR3 sequences, with 12% as singletons. Specimen: blood, either unsorted or a sorted T cell fraction (not recorded which). The receptors were gathered from a male donor with ankylosing spondylitis. The CDR3 runs from the conserved cysteine through the conserved F or W. The order of the fields is V gene, J gene, CDR3 protein.

V gene: TRBV5-5
J gene: TRBJ1-1
CDR3 protein: CASSRTGGMNTEAFF

V gene: TRBV20-1
J gene: TRBJ1-6
CDR3 protein: CSASGTGSFSYNSPLHF

V gene: TRBV20-1
J gene: TRBJ1-3
CDR3 protein: CSAMDSWGNTIYF

V gene: TRBV5-1
J gene: TRBJ2-2
CDR3 protein: CASSPQRNTGELFF

V gene: TRBV20-1
J gene: TRBJ2-3
CDR3 protein: CSASGVTSTDTQYF

V gene: TRBV10-3
J gene: TRBJ2-7
CDR3 protein: CAISGGLADKAYEQYF

V gene: TRBV20-1
J gene: TRBJ2-3
CDR3 protein: CSAPTSADTQYF

V gene: TRBV4-3
J gene: TRBJ1-4
CDR3 protein: CASSQDGTAHEKLFF

V gene: TRBV24-1
J gene: TRBJ2-3
CDR3 protein: CATRGQGSDTQYF

V gene: TRBV6-5
J gene: TRBJ2-7
CDR3 protein: CASSYQPEVGEQYF

V gene: TRBV29-1
J gene: TRBJ2-5
CDR3 protein: CSGQLDRWQETQYF

V gene: TRBV5-1
J gene: TRBJ2-1
CDR3 protein: CASSLGLALNEQFF

V gene: TRBV7-6
J gene: TRBJ2-7
CDR3 protein: CASSPPGQGRVEQYF

V gene: TRBV20-1
J gene: TRBJ2-4
CDR3 protein: CSAWGRQGRAKNIQYF

V gene: TRBV5-1
J gene: TRBJ2-1
CDR3 protein: CASSLGLAGDPRYNEQFF

V gene: TRBV5-1
J gene: TRBJ2-5
CDR3 protein: CASSLIGSRETQYF

V gene: TRBV27
J gene: TRBJ1-2
CDR3 protein: CASSSGFGEYGYTF

V gene: TRBV7-2
J gene: TRBJ1-3
CDR3 protein: CASSLAGAWGNTIYF

V gene: TRBV7-2
J gene: TRBJ1-2
CDR3 protein: CASSYQSTGLSYGYTF

V gene: TRBV4-1
J gene: TRBJ2-1
CDR3 protein: CASSQVFGQIEQFF

V gene: TRBV20-1
J gene: TRBJ2-5
CDR3 protein: CSARDLAGRETQYF

V gene: TRBV7-2
J gene: TRBJ2-1
CDR3 protein: CASSLWGASEQFF

V gene: TRBV20-1
J gene: TRBJ1-1
CDR3 protein: CSAPDTNTEAFF

V gene: TRBV18
J gene: TRBJ2-5
CDR3 protein: CASSPQTQAGRNEETQYF

V gene: TRBV4-3
J gene: TRBJ1-1
CDR3 protein: CASSQEFSSSEAFF

V gene: TRBV2
J gene: TRBJ2-3
CDR3 protein: CASSKNRGPDTQYF

V gene: TRBV20-1
J gene: TRBJ2-1
CDR3 protein: CSAPGLAGGEQFF

V gene: TRBV10-3
J gene: TRBJ2-1
CDR3 protein: CAISGRLAYNEQFF

V gene: TRBV6-2/TRBV6-3
J gene: TRBJ1-2
CDR3 protein: CASSYVRMGYTF

V gene: TRBV12-3/TRBV12-4
J gene: TRBJ1-4
CDR3 protein: CASSPGTNEKLFF

V gene: TRBV5-1
J gene: TRBJ1-2
CDR3 protein: CASSLGTASYGYTF

V gene: TRBV9
J gene: TRBJ2-1
CDR3 protein: CASSQASGGAREQFF

V gene: TRBV7-2
J gene: TRBJ2-7
CDR3 protein: CASSLNQGGEQYF

V gene: TRBV11-1
J gene: TRBJ1-1
CDR3 protein: CASSLRAGSEAFF

V gene: TRBV27
J gene: TRBJ2-3
CDR3 protein: CASSLRAGEVWGTDTQYF

V gene: TRBV7-2
J gene: TRBJ2-7
CDR3 protein: CASSVSSGWSSYEQYF

V gene: TRBV29-1
J gene: TRBJ1-4
CDR3 protein: CSVPGPGGKLFF

V gene: TRBV7-2
J gene: TRBJ2-1
CDR3 protein: CASGKRNSYNEQFF

V gene: TRBV11-2
J gene: TRBJ1-2
CDR3 protein: CASSLTYQGGANYGYTF

V gene: TRBV27
J gene: TRBJ1-4
CDR3 protein: CASGRNSDRGNEKLFF

V gene: TRBV7-2
J gene: TRBJ1-1
CDR3 protein: CASSVRGTGTEAFF

V gene: TRBV18
J gene: TRBJ2-1
CDR3 protein: CASSPMGQGANEQFF

V gene: TRBV20-1
J gene: TRBJ2-2
CDR3 protein: CSARAGQAYNGELFF

V gene: TRBV6-2/TRBV6-3
J gene: TRBJ2-1
CDR3 protein: CASSYPKRRDSDNEQFF

V gene: TRBV20-1
J gene: TRBJ1-1
CDR3 protein: CSALRGANTEAFF

V gene: TRBV20-1
J gene: TRBJ2-7
CDR3 protein: CSAQRAQHFGEQYF

V gene: TRBV7-2
J gene: TRBJ2-7
CDR3 protein: CASSLGRNSGKEQYF